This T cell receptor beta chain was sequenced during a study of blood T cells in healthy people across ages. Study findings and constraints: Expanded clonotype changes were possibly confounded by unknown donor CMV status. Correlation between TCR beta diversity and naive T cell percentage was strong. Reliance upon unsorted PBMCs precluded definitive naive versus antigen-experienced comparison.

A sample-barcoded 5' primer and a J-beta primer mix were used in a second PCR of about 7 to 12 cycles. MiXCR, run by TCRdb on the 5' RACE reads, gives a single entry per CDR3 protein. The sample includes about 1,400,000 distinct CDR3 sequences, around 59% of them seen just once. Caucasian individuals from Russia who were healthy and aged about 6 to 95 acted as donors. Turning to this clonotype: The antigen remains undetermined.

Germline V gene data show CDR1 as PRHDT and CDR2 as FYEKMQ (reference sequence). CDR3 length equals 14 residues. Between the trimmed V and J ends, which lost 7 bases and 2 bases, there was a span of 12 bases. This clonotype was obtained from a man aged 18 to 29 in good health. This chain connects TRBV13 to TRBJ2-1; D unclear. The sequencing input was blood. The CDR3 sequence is CASILGRAYNEQFF. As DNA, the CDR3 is TGTGCCAGCATCCTTGGTAGAGCCTACAATGAGCAGTTCTTC.